These 9 T cell receptor beta chains share one sample of origin, sequenced in a study of blood T cell repertoires in COVID-19. Method: immunoSEQ multiplex PCR; TCRdb's copy keeps in-frame clones and lacks some. The table includes roughly 72,000 clones, more than 65% detected once. Material: peripheral blood. Receptors were obtained from a woman of 80 years or more with active or convalescent COVID-19.

V gene TRBV3-1 (or the pseudogene TRBV3-2) combines with J gene TRBJ2-7, with a possible D match to TRBD2 (5 bases). Trimming stripped 0 bases from V and 3 bases from J, with 9 bases between. This CDR3 has 14 residues. Germline V lookup: CDR1 LGHDT, CDR2 YNNKEL (reference sequence). CDR3 loop: CASSQEPRDYEQYF. The CDR3 DNA reads as TGTGCCAGCAGCCAAGAACCACGGGACTACGAGCAGTACTTC.

This chain connects TRBV14 to TRBJ2-7; TRBD2 is a possible D gene (6 bases). V lost 4 bases, J lost 1 base, and 14 bases lay in between. The CDR3 is 15 amino acids. Germline CDR1 and CDR2: SGHDN and FVKESK. The CDR3 DNA follows: TGTGCCAGCAGCCCCTGGTGGGACTCGTCCTACGAGCAGTACTTC. It is translated as CASSPWWDSSYEQYF.

J is TRBJ1-2 and V is TRBV28, with D tentatively TRBD1 (6 bases). Germline lookup yields CDR1 MDHEN and CDR2 SYDVKM. The CDR3 spans 15 residues. The ends were cut back, 4 bases at V and 0 bases at J, with 12 bases in the middle. The CDR3 spells CASSSTGNTNYGYTF. The CDR3 DNA follows: TGTGCCAGCAGTTCTACAGGGAACACTAACTATGGCTACACCTTC.

The J gene is TRBJ1-3, the V gene TRBV9; D is perhaps TRBD1 (6 bases). CDR1 is SGDLS and CDR2 is YYNGEE in the germline V gene. Trimming removed 3 bases at V and 5 bases at J, with 15 bases between. The CDR3 spans 15 residues. CDR3 coding DNA: TGTGCCAGCAGCGAGGGAGGGGGAGGCCGAAACACCATATATTTT. Translating it yields CASSEGGGGRNTIYF.

V usage is TRBV28 and J usage is TRBJ1-2, with 7 bases matching TRBD1. J gave up 5 bases and V 7 bases, and 7 bases lay outside the gene matches. There are 13 residues in the CDR3. The germline CDR1 and CDR2 sequences are MDHEN and SYDVKM. The CDR3 reads CASIDREPYGYTF. Written as DNA, the CDR3 is TGTGCCAGCATCGACAGGGAACCTTATGGCTACACCTTC.

This chain links TRBV6-2 or TRBV6-3 with TRBJ2-1; TRBD2 agrees at 10 bases. CDR1 is MNHEY and CDR2 is SVGEGT in the germline V gene. This CDR3 has 15 amino acids. Unmatched junction bases numbered 1, after V lost 2 bases and J lost 3 bases. CDR3 region: CASSYRTSGYNEQFF. The DNA of the CDR3 is TGTGCCAGCAGTTACCGGACTAGCGGCTACAATGAGCAGTTCTTC.

This chain connects TRBV9 to TRBJ2-1; TRBD1 might be the D (5 bases). CDR3 length equals 14 residues. The V gene lost 1 base and the J gene lost 9 bases, with 14 bases spanning the gap. Germline CDR1 SGDLS, CDR2 YYNGEE. CDR3 sequence reads: CASSVFGRAGEQFF. Here the CDR3 DNA reads TGTGCCAGCAGCGTATTCGGCAGGGCCGGTGAGCAGTTCTTC.

This chain joins TRBV28 and TRBJ2-1, with 12 positions matching TRBD2. Germline V lookup: CDR1 MDHEN, CDR2 SYDVKM. After removal of 7 bases from V and 9 bases from J, the junction contained 4 bases not matched to a gene. This CDR3 has 13 residues. The CDR3 loop is CASTASGRGEQFF. Written as DNA, the CDR3 is TGTGCCAGCACCGCTAGCGGGAGGGGTGAGCAGTTCTTC.

V gene TRBV27 combines with J gene TRBJ2-4; D remains unclear. CDR1 MNHEY and CDR2 SMNVEV come from the germline V gene (reference sequence). The CDR3 is made up of 16 amino acids. V was shortened by 5 bases and J by 0 bases, with 14 bases between the two germline ends. The CDR3 region is CASSPYSNGAKNIQYF. The CDR3 nucleotides are TGTGCCAGCAGTCCCTACAGCAACGGAGCCAAAAACATTCAGTACTTC.